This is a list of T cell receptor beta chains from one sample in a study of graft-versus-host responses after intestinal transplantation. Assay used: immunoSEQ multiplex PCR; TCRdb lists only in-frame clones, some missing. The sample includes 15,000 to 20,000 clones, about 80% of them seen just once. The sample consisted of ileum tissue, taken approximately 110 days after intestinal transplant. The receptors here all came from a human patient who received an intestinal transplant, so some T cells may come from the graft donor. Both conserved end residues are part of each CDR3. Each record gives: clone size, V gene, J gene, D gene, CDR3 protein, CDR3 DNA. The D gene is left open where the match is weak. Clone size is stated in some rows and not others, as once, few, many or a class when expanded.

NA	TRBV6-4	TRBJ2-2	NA	CATFPCPGPTGELFF	TGTGCCACCTTTCCTTGCCCAGGGCCGACCGGGGAGCTGTTTTTT
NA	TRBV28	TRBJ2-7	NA	CASSLRQGPFYEQYF	TGTGCCAGCAGTTTAAGGCAGGGGCCCTTCTACGAGCAGTACTTC
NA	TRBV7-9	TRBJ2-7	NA	CASSVLGPWRGSYEQYF	TGTGCCAGCAGCGTATTGGGCCCATGGCGGGGCTCCTACGAGCAGTACTTC
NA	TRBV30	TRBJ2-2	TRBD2	CAWSREGITGELFF	TGTGCCTGGAGCCGGGAGGGCATCACCGGGGAGCTGTTTTTT
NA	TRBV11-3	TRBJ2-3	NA	CASSLGAYTDTQYF	TGTGCCAGCAGCTTAGGGGCTTACACAGATACGCAGTATTTT
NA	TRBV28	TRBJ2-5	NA	CASSPTEGIQETQYF	TGTGCCAGCAGTCCCACGGAGGGGATCCAAGAGACCCAGTACTTC
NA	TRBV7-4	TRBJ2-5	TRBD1	CASSSPGTEFQETQYF	TGTGCCAGCAGCTCGCCAGGGACAGAGTTTCAAGAGACCCAGTACTTC
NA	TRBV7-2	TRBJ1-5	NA	CASSYTWGPYGSNQPQHF	TGTGCCAGCAGCTACACCTGGGGGCCTTATGGGAGCAATCAGCCCCAGCATTTT
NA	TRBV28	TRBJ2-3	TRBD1	CAHRDSFFPDTQYF	TGTGCCCATCGGGACAGCTTCTTCCCAGATACGCAGTATTTT
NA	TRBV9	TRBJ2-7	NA	CASSVSPLYEQYF	TGTGCCAGCAGCGTAAGCCCCCTTTACGAGCAGTACTTC
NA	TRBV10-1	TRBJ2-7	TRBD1	CASSDFLAGGYEQYF	TGCGCCAGCAGTGATTTTCTGGCAGGGGGCTACGAGCAGTACTTC
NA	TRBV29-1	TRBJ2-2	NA	CSVDTGTGELFF	TGCAGCGTTGATACGGGCACCGGGGAGCTGTTTTTT
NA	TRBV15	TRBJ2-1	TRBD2	CATSRDSWTSGRAPSSYNEQFF	TGTGCCACCAGCAGAGATTCGTGGACTAGCGGGAGGGCCCCGAGCTCCTACAATGAGCAGTTCTTC
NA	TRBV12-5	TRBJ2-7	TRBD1	CASGYRSGTGADEQYF	TGTGCTAGTGGCTACCGATCCGGGACAGGGGCCGACGAGCAGTACTTC
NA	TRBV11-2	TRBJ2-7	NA	CASSLNSYEQYF	TGTGCCAGCAGCTTAAACTCTTACGAGCAGTACTTC
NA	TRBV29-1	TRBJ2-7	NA	CSVEGSSYEQYF	TGCAGCGTTGAAGGTAGTTCCTACGAGCAGTACTTC
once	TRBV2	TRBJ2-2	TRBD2	CASSETGLAIKMNTGELFF	TGTGCCAGCAGTGAAACGGGACTAGCCATTAAGATGAACACCGGGGAGCTGTTTTTT
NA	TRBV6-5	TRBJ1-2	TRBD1	CASSTGVEGYTF	TGTGCCAGCAGTACAGGGGTGGAAGGCTACACCTTC
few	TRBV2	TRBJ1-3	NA	CASMVWRAAGNTIYF	TGTGCCAGCATGGTCTGGCGGGCCGCTGGAAACACCATATATTTT
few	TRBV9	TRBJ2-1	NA	CASSVGTHNEQFF	TGTGCCAGCAGCGTAGGGACTCACAATGAGCAGTTCTTC
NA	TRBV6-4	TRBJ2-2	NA	CASAKEQGEGTGELFF	TGTGCCAGCGCTAAGGAACAGGGAGAAGGGACCGGGGAGCTGTTTTTT
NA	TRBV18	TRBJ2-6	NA	CASSPPEVVYPTTGSGANVLTF	TGTGCCAGCTCACCACCCGAGGTGGTCTACCCCACAACCGGCTCTGGGGCCAACGTCCTGACTTTC
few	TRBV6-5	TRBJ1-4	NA	CASSFRSANEKLFF	TGTGCCAGCAGTTTCAGGTCAGCTAATGAAAAACTGTTTTTT
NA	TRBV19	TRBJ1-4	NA	CASSIWTGEKLFF	TGTGCCAGTAGTATATGGACCGGCGAAAAACTGTTTTTT
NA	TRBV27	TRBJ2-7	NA	CASSLVDRGYEQYF	TGTGCCAGCAGTTTAGTTGACCGAGGATACGAGCAGTACTTC
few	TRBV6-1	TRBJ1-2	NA	CASSEAYNYGYTF	TGTGCCAGCAGTGAAGCGTATAACTATGGCTACACCTTC
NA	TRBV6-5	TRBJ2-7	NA	CASSHRAGDEQYF	TGTGCCAGCAGTCACAGGGCTGGGGACGAGCAGTACTTC
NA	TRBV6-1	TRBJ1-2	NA	CASSAGSGGYTF	TGTGCCAGCAGTGCAGGGTCAGGTGGCTACACCTTC
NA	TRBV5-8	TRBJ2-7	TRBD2	CASSLGAGTSYEQYF	TGTGCCAGCAGCTTAGGAGCGGGAACGTCCTACGAGCAGTACTTC
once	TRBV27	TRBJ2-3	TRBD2	CASSVLAGGLYGTQYF	TGTGCCAGCAGTGTACTAGCGGGAGGGCTTTACGGTACGCAGTATTTT
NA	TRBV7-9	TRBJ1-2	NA	CASTLGVNGYTF	TGTGCCAGCACCTTGGGAGTTAATGGCTACACCTTC
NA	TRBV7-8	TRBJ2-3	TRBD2	CASSLALAGGINTQYF	TGTGCCAGCAGCTTAGCCTTAGCGGGGGGGATAAATACGCAGTATTTT
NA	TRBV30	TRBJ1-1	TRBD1	CAWSDLRQGMNTEAFF	TGTGCCTGGAGTGACCTCCGACAGGGCATGAACACTGAAGCTTTCTTT
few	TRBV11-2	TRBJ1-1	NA	CASRGTGTEAFF	TGTGCCAGCAGGGGGACGGGAACTGAAGCTTTCTTT
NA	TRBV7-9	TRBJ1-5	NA	CASSFTGNDQPQHF	TGTGCCAGCAGCTTTACGGGGAACGATCAGCCCCAGCATTTT
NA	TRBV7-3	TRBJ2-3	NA	CASSFGSTDTQYF	TGTGCCAGCAGCTTCGGGAGCACAGATACGCAGTATTTT
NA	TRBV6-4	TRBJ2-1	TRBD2	CASSDSAGGMDEQFF	TGTGCCAGCAGTGACTCGGCGGGAGGGATGGATGAGCAGTTCTTC
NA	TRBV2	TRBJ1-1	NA	CARGQGNTEAFF	TGTGCCCGGGGGCAGGGAAACACTGAAGCTTTCTTT
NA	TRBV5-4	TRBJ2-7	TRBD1	CASRAQGAHEQYF	TGTGCCAGCAGAGCACAGGGGGCGCACGAGCAGTACTTC
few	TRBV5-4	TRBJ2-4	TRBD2	CASSLRLADAKNIQYF	TGTGCCAGCAGCCTAAGGCTAGCGGACGCCAAAAACATTCAGTACTTC
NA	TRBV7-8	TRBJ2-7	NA	CASTPVNQFEGYEQYF	TGTGCCAGCACCCCTGTTAACCAGTTTGAGGGCTACGAGCAGTACTTC
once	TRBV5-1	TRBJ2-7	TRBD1	CASSGTVYEQYF	TGCGCCAGCAGTGGGACAGTCTACGAGCAGTACTTC
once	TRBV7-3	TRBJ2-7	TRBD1	CASSQQGISYEQYF	TGTGCCAGCAGCCAACAGGGGATCTCCTACGAGCAGTACTTC
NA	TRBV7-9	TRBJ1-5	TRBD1	CASSRTGNNQPQHF	TGTGCCAGCAGCCGGACAGGAAACAATCAGCCCCAGCATTTT